The 22 T cell receptor beta chains below all came from one sample that was sequenced in a study of type 1 regulatory T cells. TCRdb redid the calling of the reads with MiXCR, one entry per CDR3 protein. The repertoire consists of 75,000 to 100,000 distinct CDR3 sequences, with about 28% occurring once and the leading ten covering less than 2.5%. The sequenced sample consisted of CD4+ T cells, either the whole sample or a sorted fraction (not recorded which). Source of these receptors: a human donor in good health.

This rearrangement joins TRBV15 to TRBJ1-1, with TRBD1 matching 8 bases. After removal of 5 bases from V and 6 bases from J, the junction contained 8 bases not matched to a gene. Germline CDR1 and CDR2: LNHNV and YYDKDF (reference sequence). The CDR3 runs to 14 residues. The CDR3 sequence: CATSWGQVNAEAFF. The CDR3 nucleotides read TGTGCCACCAGCTGGGGACAGGTAAACGCTGAAGCTTTCTTT.

The rearrangement uses TRBV11-2 and TRBJ2-5, with D perhaps TRBD1 or TRBD2 (6 bases each). The CDR3 has 15 amino acids. The ends were cut back, 0 bases at V and 2 bases at J, with 10 bases in the middle. CDR1 SGHAT and CDR2 FQNNGV come from the germline V gene. The CDR3 DNA sequence: TGTGCCAGCAGCTTAGATCGGGGGCGGCAAGAGACCCAGTACTTC. Protein product: CASSLDRGRQETQYF.

V is TRBV7-2 and J is TRBJ1-1; no clear D. V was clipped by 3 bases and J by 5 bases, with 7 bases between them. Germline V gene lookup returns CDR1 SGHTA and CDR2 FQGNSA. The CDR3 runs to 12 residues. In DNA form, the CDR3 reads TGTGCCAGCAGCTTTACACGGACTGAAGCTTTCTTT. It codes for CASSFTRTEAFF.

This clonotype showed up just a few times. The chain has TRBV30 and TRBJ2-7; unclear D gene. V lost 0 bases to trimming and J lost 2 bases, with 8 bases between them. Germline V gene lookup returns CDR1 GTSNPN and CDR2 SVGIG (reference sequence). The CDR3 loop spans 13 amino acids. The DNA of the CDR3 is TGTGCCTGGAGTGTACGTCAGGCCTACGAGCAGTACTTC. Translated: CAWSVRQAYEQYF.

Details on this clonotype: The junction departs from germline at one end; a sequencing error may be responsible. This rearrangement joins TRBV14 to TRBJ2-5; 12 positions agree with TRBD2. CDR1 is SGHDN, CDR2 FVKESK, per germline. The CDR3 is made up of 15 amino acids. The CDR3 here is CVSSHQTSGSVAQYF. In nucleotides, the CDR3 is TGTGTCAGCAGCCATCAGACTAGCGGGAGTGTGGCCCAGTACTTC. Complete variable domain (other parts from reference TRBV14 and TRBJ2-5): EAGVTQFPSHSVIEKGQTVTLRCDPISGHDNLYWYRRVMGKEIKFLLHFVKESKQDESGMPNNRFLAERTGGTYSTLKVQPAELEDSGVYFCVSSHQTSGSVAQYFGPGTRLLVL.

This clonotype was counted at least ten times. This sequence joins TRBV27 and TRBJ1-2; D call uncertain. Germline V gene sequence: CDR1 MNHEY, CDR2 SMNVEV (reference sequence). The CDR3 is made up of 15 amino acids. V shed 6 bases and J shed 6 bases, with 20 bases lying between them. Here the CDR3 reads CASSTKSPGRDGYTF. The CDR3 region has the DNA TGTGCCAGCAGCACCAAGTCACCCGGCCGGGATGGCTACACCTTC.

Only a few counts were recorded for this clonotype. V is TRBV7-9 and J is TRBJ2-2; the match to TRBD2 covers 11 bases. Trimming cost V 1 base and J 6 bases; bases outside gene matches: 13. This CDR3 region has 19 residues. The V gene's germline CDR1 is SEHNR and CDR2 FQNEAQ (reference sequence). For the CDR3, the DNA is TGTGCCAGCAGCTTAGGAACTCTAACTAGCGGGAGATACCCCGGGGAGCTGTTTTTT. Encoded protein: CASSLGTLTSGRYPGELFF.

CDR3: CSAVGQGNSPLHF. The CDR3 bases are TGCAGTGCGGTCGGACAGGGCAATTCACCCCTCCACTTT. The V gene is TRBV20-1, the J gene TRBJ1-6; TRBD1 matches 8 bases. Trimming took 6 bases from V and 7 from J; bases not matched to a gene: 5. There are 13 residues in the CDR3. Germline V lookup: CDR1 DFQATT, CDR2 SNEGSKA (reference sequence).

J is TRBJ2-1 and V is TRBV5-1; D possibly corresponds to TRBD2 (6 bases). V lost 4 bases, J lost 5 bases, and 13 bases lay in between. This CDR3 region has 14 residues. The germline gives CDR1 SGHRS, CDR2 YFSETQ. Here the CDR3 reads CASSPRDLNNEQFF. The CDR3 DNA is TGCGCCAGCAGCCCACGGGACTTAAACAATGAGCAGTTCTTC.

This clonotype was observed a few times. CDR3 amino acids: CASSLVGKSSGNTIYF. CDR3 DNA: TGTGCCAGCAGCTTAGTAGGAAAAAGCTCTGGAAACACCATATATTTT. The chain combines TRBV11-2 with TRBJ1-3; D gene unclear. The CDR3 totals 16 residues. The germline V and J ends were trimmed by 1 base and 0 bases, with 10 bases remaining between them. Germline V gene sequence: CDR1 SGHAT, CDR2 FQNNGV.

This clonotype was picked up a small number of times. The rearrangement joins TRBV20-1 to TRBJ1-1; no reliable D call. Germline CDR1 and CDR2: DFQATT and SNEGSKA (reference sequence). With 5 bases removed from V and 0 bases from J, the gap between germline ends came to 7 bases. The CDR3 length is 12 residues. The CDR3: CSAQSLNTEAFF. The CDR3 DNA sequence: TGCAGTGCTCAGTCGTTGAACACTGAAGCTTTCTTT.

This chain links TRBV7-6 with TRBJ2-1, with D tentatively TRBD2 (6 bases). CDR1 SGHVS and CDR2 FNYEAQ come from the germline V gene. The CDR3 contains 17 residues. Trimming shortened V by 1 base and J by 0 bases, and 13 bases separated the two germline ends. Here the CDR3 DNA reads TGTGCCAGCAGCTTAGATGGGCGGGATAGCTCCTACAATGAGCAGTTCTTC. Its protein product is CASSLDGRDSSYNEQFF.

The chain has TRBV11-1 and TRBJ2-7, with 9 bases matching TRBD1. Losses at the gene ends were 4 bases for V and 2 bases for J; bases not matched to a gene: 6. This CDR3 is 15 amino acids long. Germline CDR1 reads SGHAT; CDR2 reads FQDESV (reference sequence). The DNA for the CDR3 is TGTGCCAGCAGCTCACGGGACAGGGTCACCTACGAGCAGTACTTC. Translating it yields CASSSRDRVTYEQYF.

V is TRBV20-1 and J is TRBJ2-2; D is undetermined. This CDR3 is built from 14 residues. V dropped 5 bases and J dropped 0 bases, with 10 bases sitting between them. In germline, CDR1 is DFQATT, CDR2 SNEGSKA (reference sequence). CDR3 sequence reads: CSAHREPNTGELFF. The CDR3 bases are TGCAGTGCTCACCGTGAGCCGAACACCGGGGAGCTGTTTTTT.

The rearrangement uses TRBV7-8 and TRBJ1-1; D is possibly TRBD1 (5 bases). Germline assignment: CDR1 SGHVS and CDR2 FQNEAQ. V lost 4 bases to trimming and J lost 4 bases, with 13 bases between them. The CDR3 runs 14 residues. The CDR3 DNA is TGTGCCAGCAGCTCCTTAATGGGGGGCACTGAAGCTTTCTTT. Its translation: CASSSLMGGTEAFF.

This clonotype was picked up a small number of times. The chain links TRBV12-3 or TRBV12-4 to TRBJ2-1; D is undetermined. CDR3 length: 16 amino acids. V gave up 3 bases and J gave up 3 bases, with 15 bases separating them. The CDR3 bases are TGTGCCAGCAGTTTTAGGTTCCAGGCCGGCTACAATGAGCAGTTCTTC. Translated, it gives CASSFRFQAGYNEQFF.

The J gene is TRBJ2-7, the V gene TRBV7-9, with 9 bases that match TRBD1. Germline CDR1 and CDR2: SEHNR and FQNEAQ (reference sequence). V trimming: 2 bases; J trimming: 6 bases; junction bases outside the gene matches: 5. The CDR3 is 14 amino acids. The CDR3 reads CASSLWDRDGEQYF. The CDR3 region has the DNA TGTGCCAGCAGCTTATGGGACAGGGATGGCGAGCAGTACTTC.

The chain joins TRBV27 to TRBJ2-7; 8 bases agree with TRBD2. J gave up 7 bases and V 7 bases, and 21 bases lay outside the gene matches. Germline V gene lookup returns CDR1 MNHEY and CDR2 SMNVEV (reference sequence). The CDR3 loop spans 17 amino acids. CDR3 region: CASIASVTGGPRKEQYF. CDR3 nucleotides: TGTGCCAGCATCGCAAGCGTCACGGGAGGGCCGAGAAAAGAGCAGTACTTC.

This clonotype was found a few times. CDR3 in amino acids: CASSGRALNTGELFF. CDR3 DNA sequence: TGCGCCAGCAGTGGGCGAGCGTTGAACACCGGGGAGCTGTTTTTT. The chain couples TRBV10-2 to TRBJ2-2; D ambiguous. The germline V gene has CDR1 WSHSY and CDR2 SAAADI. The CDR3 is 15 amino acids. Deletions cut 4 bases from V and 1 base from J, with 10 bases between.

The chain recombines TRBV3-1 with TRBJ2-1, with no clear D. With 5 bases removed from V and 9 bases from J, the gap between germline ends came to 26 bases. This CDR3 region has 17 residues. Germline-derived CDR1 and CDR2 are LGHDT and YNNKEL (reference sequence). The CDR3 bases are TGTGCCAGCAGCTCAAGACACCCCAGGACCCTCTTTATTGAGCAGTTCTTC. It codes for CASSSRHPRTLFIEQFF.

V usage is TRBV5-1 and J usage is TRBJ2-1; D unclear. Germline CDR1 is SGHRS and CDR2 is YFSETQ. V was clipped by 0 bases and J by 3 bases, with 7 bases between them. The CDR3 is made up of 14 amino acids. CDR3 residues: CASSLVSGYNEQFF. The CDR3 nucleotides read TGCGCCAGCAGCTTGGTGTCAGGCTACAATGAGCAGTTCTTC.

The rearrangement uses TRBV20-1 and TRBJ2-3, with 11 nucleotides matching TRBD2. Germline V CDR1 and CDR2: DFQATT, SNEGSKA (reference sequence). Trimming at V came to 3 bases and at J to 5 bases, leaving 10 bases not matched to a gene. The CDR3 is 16 amino acids. CDR3 in DNA: TGCAGTGCTAGTGGGGTACGACTAGCGGGAAAAGATACGCAGTATTTT. It encodes CSASGVRLAGKDTQYF.